This T cell receptor beta chain was found in a study of graft-versus-host responses after intestinal transplantation. General observations from the study: Among recipient marrow samples, GvH clones were found; some appeared first in ileum or blood.

This clone showed up just a few times. No antigen is known for it. V was cut by 0 bases and J by 7 bases, with 8 bases left in between. Germline loops: CDR1 SGDLS, CDR2 YYNGEE. CDR3 size: 13 residues. TCRdb keeps only in-frame clones here, not all; method: immunoSEQ multiplex PCR. The data contain about 50,000 clones, about nine tenths of them singletons. This TCR derives from a human donor who was the organ donor for an intestinal transplant. The source material was unstimulated CD4+ T cells sorted from spleen or lymph node cells, sampled before transplant. The rearrangement uses TRBV9 and TRBJ1-5, with D perhaps TRBD1 (5 bases). The CDR3, as DNA: TGTGCCAGCAGCGTAGATGGGGGACAGCCCCAGCATTTT. Its translation: CASSVDGGQPQHF.